Below are 9 T cell receptor beta chains sequenced from a single sample in a study of molecular identifiers for immune sequencing clone quantification. TCRdb reanalysed the PCR reads using MiXCR and keeps one entry per CDR3 protein. The sample has some 590,000 distinct CDR3 sequences; 25% are singletons. Sequenced sample: naive CD8+ T cells from blood, with Jurkat cell RNA spiked in. Regarding subset: FACS-sorted CD8+CD4-CCR7+CD45RA+ naive T cells. Receptors were obtained from a human donor in good health. Some libraries in this study had Jurkat cell RNA spiked in.

There are a few counts of this clonotype. The chain is built from TRBV20-1 and TRBJ2-2; D perhaps matches TRBD1 (6 bases). The CDR3 length is 15 residues. Germline V lookup: CDR1 DFQATT, CDR2 SNEGSKA (reference sequence). Deletions cut 5 bases from V and 5 bases from J, with 18 bases between. The CDR3 bases are TGCAGTGCTCCCCGGGACACACACAATACCGGGGAGCTGTTTTTT. This translates into CSAPRDTHNTGELFF.

In this sample, this clonotype turned up many times. V is TRBV28 and J is TRBJ2-7, with TRBD2 identical over 10 bases. V dropped 8 bases and J dropped 6; count of bases not matched to a gene: 13. The length of the CDR3 is 15 residues. CDR1 is MDHEN, CDR2 SYDVKM, per germline. CDR3 residues: CASRVLAGLASEQYF. The CDR3 coding sequence is TGTGCCAGCCGAGTACTGGCGGGACTAGCGTCCGAGCAGTACTTC.

At least ten counts were recorded for this clonotype. The rearrangement uses TRBV6-5 and TRBJ1-1, with TRBD1 matching 8 bases. V shed 4 bases and J 6 bases; nucleotides not matched to a gene: 10. The germline CDR1 and CDR2 sequences are MNHEY and SVGAGI. The CDR3 has 15 residues. The CDR3 sequence is CASSFGAGGLAEAFF. The CDR3 DNA follows: TGTGCCAGCAGTTTTGGGGCAGGGGGCCTCGCTGAAGCTTTCTTT.

This chain connects TRBV27 to TRBJ2-7; no clear D gene. Trimming pared 6 bases from V and 3 bases from J, leaving 21 bases between. Germline loops: CDR1 MNHEY, CDR2 SMNVEV (reference sequence). The CDR3 is 16 amino acids. The CDR3 loop reads CASSSQGIRVFYEQYF. DNA of the CDR3: TGTGCCAGCAGCAGTCAAGGGATTAGAGTATTCTACGAGCAGTACTTC.

This clonotype was observed a handful of times. J is TRBJ1-2 and V is TRBV12-3 or TRBV12-4; TRBD1 matches 9 bases. The CDR3 totals 15 residues. V shed 7 bases and J 1 base; nucleotides not matched to a gene: 7. CDR3: CASTGGTGSNYGYTF. Written as DNA, the CDR3 is TGTGCCAGCACCGGAGGGACAGGGAGTAACTATGGCTACACCTTC.

With respect to this clonotype: This CDR3 fails to terminate in the conserved phenylalanine or tryptophan, so it likely reflects a read error. J is TRBJ2-5 and V is TRBV19, with 12 bases lining up with TRBD2. CDR1 LNHDA and CDR2 SQIVND come from the germline V gene (reference sequence). CDR3 length equals 17 residues. V lost 4 bases and J lost 1; bases outside the gene matches: 7. The CDR3 here is CASSKRLAGEFQETQYV. The CDR3, as DNA: TGTGCCAGTAGTAAGAGACTAGCGGGAGAGTTCCAAGAGACCCAGTACGTC.

On this clonotype: This clone may be a read error of a much larger clone one base away. Since the CDR3 does not end with the conserved phenylalanine or tryptophan, this likely comes from a read error. V and J are TRBV6-2 or TRBV6-3 and TRBJ2-3; 7 bases map to TRBD2. V gave up 6 bases and J gave up 4 bases; unmatched junction bases: 16. Germline CDR1 reads MNHEY; CDR2 reads SVGEGT. The CDR3 runs 17 residues. Here the CDR3 reads CASRPTPSLGRADTQYL. The CDR3 DNA is TGTGCCAGCAGACCAACGCCCTCCCTAGGGAGGGCAGATACGCAGTATTTA.

As to this clonotype: A much bigger clone sits one base away, suggesting this may be a read error. The CDR3 here is CASSFSGRAYERYF. The CDR3, as DNA: TGTGCCAGCAGCTTTAGCGGGAGGGCCTACGAGCGGTACTTC. The J gene is TRBJ2-7, the V gene TRBV5-3; 11 nucleotides align to TRBD2. TRBV5-3 is an ORF; its function is uncertain. The CDR3 runs to 14 residues.

This rearrangement joins TRBV5-1 to TRBJ1-1, with a tentative D call TRBD1 (6 bases). The germline V gene encodes CDR1 SGHRS and CDR2 YFSETQ. The CDR3 spans 17 residues. The V and J ends lost 4 bases and 4 bases respectively, with 23 bases between them. CDR3 nucleotide sequence: TGCGCCAGCAGCCTCGGACCTGCGGGACATCTGATCACTGAAGCTTTCTTT. Translating it yields CASSLGPAGHLITEAFF.